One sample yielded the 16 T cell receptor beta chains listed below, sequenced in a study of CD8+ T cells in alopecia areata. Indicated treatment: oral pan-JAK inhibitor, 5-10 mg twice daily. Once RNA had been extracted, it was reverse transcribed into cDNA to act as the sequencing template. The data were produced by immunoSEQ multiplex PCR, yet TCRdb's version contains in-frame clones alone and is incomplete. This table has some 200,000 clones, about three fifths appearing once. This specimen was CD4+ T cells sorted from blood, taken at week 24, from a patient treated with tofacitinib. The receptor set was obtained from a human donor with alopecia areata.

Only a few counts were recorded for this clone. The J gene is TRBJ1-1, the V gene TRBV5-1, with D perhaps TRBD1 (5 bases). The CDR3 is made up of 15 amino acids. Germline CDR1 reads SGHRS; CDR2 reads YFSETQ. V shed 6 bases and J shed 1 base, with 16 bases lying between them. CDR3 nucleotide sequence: TGCGCCAGCACCCCTAGTGGGGGACCGAACACTGAAGCTTTCTTT. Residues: CASTPSGGPNTEAFF.

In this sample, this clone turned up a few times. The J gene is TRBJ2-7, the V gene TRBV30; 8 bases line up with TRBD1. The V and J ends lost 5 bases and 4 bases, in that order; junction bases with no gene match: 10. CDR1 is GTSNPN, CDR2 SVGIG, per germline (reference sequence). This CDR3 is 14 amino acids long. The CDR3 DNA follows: TGTGCCTGGCGGGCGACAGGGGCATGGTACGAGCAGTACTTC. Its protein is CAWRATGAWYEQYF.

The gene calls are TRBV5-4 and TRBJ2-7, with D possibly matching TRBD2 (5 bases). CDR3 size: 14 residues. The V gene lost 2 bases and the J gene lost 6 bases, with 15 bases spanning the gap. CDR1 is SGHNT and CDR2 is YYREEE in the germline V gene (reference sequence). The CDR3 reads CASSLSGIRSEQYF. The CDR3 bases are TGTGCCAGCAGCTTATCCGGGATCAGGAGCGAGCAGTACTTC.

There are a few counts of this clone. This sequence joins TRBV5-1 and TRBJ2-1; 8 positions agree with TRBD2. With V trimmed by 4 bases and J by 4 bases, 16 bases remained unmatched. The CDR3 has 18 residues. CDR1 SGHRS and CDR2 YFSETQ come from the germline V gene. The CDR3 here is CASSLTGTGTSPYNEQFF. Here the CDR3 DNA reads TGCGCCAGCAGCCTCACAGGGACCGGGACTAGTCCGTACAATGAGCAGTTCTTC.

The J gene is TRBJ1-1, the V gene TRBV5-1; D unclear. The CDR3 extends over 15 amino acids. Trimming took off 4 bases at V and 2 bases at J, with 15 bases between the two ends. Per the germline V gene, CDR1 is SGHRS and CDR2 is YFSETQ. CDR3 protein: CASSRVFVDNTEAFF. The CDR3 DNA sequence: TGCGCCAGCAGCAGGGTGTTCGTGGACAACACTGAAGCTTTCTTT.

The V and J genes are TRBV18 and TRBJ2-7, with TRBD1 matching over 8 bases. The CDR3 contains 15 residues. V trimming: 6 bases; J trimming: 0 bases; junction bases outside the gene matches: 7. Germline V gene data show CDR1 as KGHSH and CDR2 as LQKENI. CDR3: CASSFYGTGSYEQYF. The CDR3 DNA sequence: TGTGCCAGCTCGTTTTACGGGACAGGCTCCTACGAGCAGTACTTC. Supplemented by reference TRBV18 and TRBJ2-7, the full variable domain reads NAGVMQNPRHLVRRRGQEARLRCSPMKGHSHVYWYRQLPEEGLKFMVYLQKENIIDESGMPKERFSAEFPKEGPSILRIQQVVRGDSAAYFCASSFYGTGSYEQYFGPGTRLTVT.

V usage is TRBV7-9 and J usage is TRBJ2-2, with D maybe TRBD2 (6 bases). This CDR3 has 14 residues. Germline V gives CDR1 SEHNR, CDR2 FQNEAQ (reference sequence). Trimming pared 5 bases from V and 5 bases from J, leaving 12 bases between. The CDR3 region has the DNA TGTGCCAGCAGCCCTTTAGCGGTTACCGGGGAGCTGTTTTTT. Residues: CASSPLAVTGELFF.

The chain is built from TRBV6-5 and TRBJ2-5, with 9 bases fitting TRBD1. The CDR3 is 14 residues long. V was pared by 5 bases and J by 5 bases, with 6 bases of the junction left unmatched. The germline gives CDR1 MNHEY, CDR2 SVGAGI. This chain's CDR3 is CASSRDRDEETQYF. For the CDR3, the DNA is TGTGCCAGCAGTCGGGACAGGGACGAGGAGACCCAGTACTTC.

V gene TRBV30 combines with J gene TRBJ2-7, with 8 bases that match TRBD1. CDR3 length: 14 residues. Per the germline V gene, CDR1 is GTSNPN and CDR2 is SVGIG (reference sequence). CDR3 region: CAYLRDRLAYEQYF. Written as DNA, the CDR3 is TGTGCTTATCTCCGGGACAGGCTTGCCTACGAGCAGTACTTC.

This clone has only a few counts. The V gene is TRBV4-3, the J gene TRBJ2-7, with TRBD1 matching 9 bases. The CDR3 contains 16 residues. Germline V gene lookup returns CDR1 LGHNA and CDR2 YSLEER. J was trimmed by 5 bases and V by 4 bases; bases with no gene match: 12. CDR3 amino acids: CASSPDGGQGRNEQYF. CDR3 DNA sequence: TGCGCCAGCAGCCCAGATGGTGGACAGGGGCGGAACGAGCAGTACTTC.

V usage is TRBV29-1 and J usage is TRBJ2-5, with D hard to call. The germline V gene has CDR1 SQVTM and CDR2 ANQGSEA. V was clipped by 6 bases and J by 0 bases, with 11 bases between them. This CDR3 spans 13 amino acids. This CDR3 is CSVSSGNQETQYF. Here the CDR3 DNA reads TGCAGCGTCTCTTCTGGGAACCAAGAGACCCAGTACTTC.

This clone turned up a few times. DNA for the CDR3: TGTGCCACCCACAGGGGAATTCAGCCCCAGCATTTT. Its protein product is CATHRGIQPQHF. V gene TRBV6-1 combines with J gene TRBJ1-5, with 7 bases identical to TRBD1. Trimming took 10 bases from V and 6 from J; bases not matched to a gene: 6. In germline, CDR1 is MNHNS, CDR2 SASEGT. The CDR3 runs to 12 residues.

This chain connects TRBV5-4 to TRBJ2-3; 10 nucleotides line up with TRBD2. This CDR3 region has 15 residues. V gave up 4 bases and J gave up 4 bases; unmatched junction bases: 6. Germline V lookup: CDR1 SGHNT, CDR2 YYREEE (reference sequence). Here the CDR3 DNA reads TGTGCCAGCAGCCCCGGGACTAGCGAGGCAGATACGCAGTATTTT. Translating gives CASSPGTSEADTQYF.

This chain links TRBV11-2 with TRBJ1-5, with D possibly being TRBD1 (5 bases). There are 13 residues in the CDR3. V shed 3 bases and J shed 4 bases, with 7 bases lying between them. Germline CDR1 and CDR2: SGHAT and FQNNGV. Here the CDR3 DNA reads TGTGCCAGCAGCTTCCAGGGTAATCAGCCCCAGCATTTT. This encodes CASSFQGNQPQHF.

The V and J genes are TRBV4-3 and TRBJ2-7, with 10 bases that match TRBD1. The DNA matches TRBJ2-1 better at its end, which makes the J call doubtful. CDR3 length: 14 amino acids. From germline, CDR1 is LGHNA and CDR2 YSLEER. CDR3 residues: CASSPRTGGNEQFF. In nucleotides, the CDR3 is TGCGCCAGCAGCCCCCGGACAGGGGGGAATGAGCAGTTCTTC.

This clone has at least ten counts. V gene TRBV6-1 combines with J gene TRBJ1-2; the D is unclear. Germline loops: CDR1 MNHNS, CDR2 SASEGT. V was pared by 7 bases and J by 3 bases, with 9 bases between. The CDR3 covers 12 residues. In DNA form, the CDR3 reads TGTGCCAGCACTCCAGATGACTATGGCTACACCTTC. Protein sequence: CASTPDDYGYTF.